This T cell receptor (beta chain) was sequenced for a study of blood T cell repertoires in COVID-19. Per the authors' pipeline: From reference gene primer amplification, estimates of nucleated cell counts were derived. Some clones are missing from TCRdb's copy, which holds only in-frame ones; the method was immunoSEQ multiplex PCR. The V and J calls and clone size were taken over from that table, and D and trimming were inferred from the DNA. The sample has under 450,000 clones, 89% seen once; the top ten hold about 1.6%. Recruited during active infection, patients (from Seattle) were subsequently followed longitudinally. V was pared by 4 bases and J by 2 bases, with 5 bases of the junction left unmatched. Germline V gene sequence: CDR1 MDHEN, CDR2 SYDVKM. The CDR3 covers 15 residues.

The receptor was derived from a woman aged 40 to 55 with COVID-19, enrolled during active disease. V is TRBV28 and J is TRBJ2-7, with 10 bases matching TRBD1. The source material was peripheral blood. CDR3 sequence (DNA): TGTGCCAGCAGTTCTCCGGGACAGGGGCCCTACGAGCAGTACTTC. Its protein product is CASSSPGQGPYEQYF.